The clone carrying this T cell receptor (beta chain) was detected once. Antigen specificity is unknown. Some clones are missing from TCRdb's copy, which holds only in-frame ones; the method was immunoSEQ multiplex PCR. The table shows about 84,000 clones, with 70% to 90% occurring only once. The sample belongs to a study of T cell responses to AZD1222 COVID-19 vaccine. Looking at the study overall: Second-dose groups at about 4 or about 12 weeks were pooled.

The V gene's germline CDR1 is SGHTA and CDR2 FQGNSA. This CDR3 is built from 15 residues. Trimming took off 1 base at V and 0 bases at J, with 8 bases between the two ends. Study observations and caveats: Reportedly, nearly half of unique spike TCRs recognized epitopes outside B.1.351/B.1.1.7 mutations.

This material consisted of peripheral blood, taken on day 0 of AZD1222 vaccination. The TCR comes from an adult in good health. This chain uses TRBV7-2 with TRBJ2-3, with a weak D call TRBD2 (6 bases). CDR3 amino acids: CASSLVSGSTDTQYF. In DNA, the CDR3 is TGTGCCAGCAGCTTAGTGAGCGGGAGCACAGATACGCAGTATTTT.